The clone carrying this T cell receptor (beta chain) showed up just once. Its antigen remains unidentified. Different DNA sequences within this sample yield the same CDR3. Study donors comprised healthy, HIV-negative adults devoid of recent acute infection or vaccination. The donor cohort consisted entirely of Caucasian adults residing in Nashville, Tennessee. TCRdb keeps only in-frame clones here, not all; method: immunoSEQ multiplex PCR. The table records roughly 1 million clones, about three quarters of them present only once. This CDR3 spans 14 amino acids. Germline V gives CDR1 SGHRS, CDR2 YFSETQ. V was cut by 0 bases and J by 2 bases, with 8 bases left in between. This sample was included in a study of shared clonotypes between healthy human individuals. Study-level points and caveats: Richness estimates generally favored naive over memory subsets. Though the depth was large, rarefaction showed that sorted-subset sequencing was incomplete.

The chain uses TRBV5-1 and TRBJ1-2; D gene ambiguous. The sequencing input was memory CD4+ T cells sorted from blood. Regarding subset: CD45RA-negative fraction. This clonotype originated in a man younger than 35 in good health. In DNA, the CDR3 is TGCGCCAGCAGCTTGGATCCTGGAAACTATGGCTACACCTTC. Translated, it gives CASSLDPGNYGYTF. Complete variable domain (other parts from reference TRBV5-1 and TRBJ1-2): KAGVTQTPRYLIKTRGQQVTLSCSPISGHRSVSWYQQTPGQGLQFLFEYFSETQRNKGNFPGRFSGRQFSNSRSEMNVSTLELGDSALYLCASSLDPGNYGYTFGSGTRLTVV.